What follows is one T cell receptor (beta chain) and its context. These data are taken from a study of blood T cell repertoires in COVID-19. In the study overall: Samples representing acute and convalescent COVID-19 were sourced from the United States, Italy and Spain. T cells, B-cell-depleted T cells, or PBMCs supplied cDNA or gDNA.

This CDR3 is built from 16 residues. The germline V gene encodes CDR1 SGDLS and CDR2 YYNGEE. Trimming cost V 0 bases and J 4 bases; bases outside gene matches: 8. The age range of participants was about 18 to 95 years, with residence in about 25 US areas. Per the original methods: Estimated nucleated cell counts came from reference gene primer amplification. Clones were read by immunoSEQ multiplex PCR, and TCRdb kept only the in-frame ones, dropping some. The V and J calls and the clone size are those of that table, but D and trimming were determined from the DNA. Altogether 300,000 to 350,000 clones are present, approximately 86% being singletons, with the ten largest covering roughly 4.2%.

V gene TRBV9 combines with J gene TRBJ2-5; 8 bases map to TRBD2. This clonotype was obtained from a middle-aged woman with acute COVID-19. Sequencing was carried out using PBMCs or T cells enriched from blood (not recorded which). The CDR3 reads CASSVVNGGASETQYF. The CDR3 nucleotides read TGTGCCAGCAGCGTAGTTAACGGGGGGGCCTCAGAGACCCAGTACTTC.